The rows below give T cell receptor beta chains drawn from one sample of a study of shared clonotypes between healthy human individuals. The method was immunoSEQ multiplex PCR; TCRdb's version includes in-frame clones alone and lacks a portion of them. Seen here are nearly 500,000 clones, roughly four fifths observed once, and the top ten hold 13%. The specimen was PBMCs. Receptors were obtained from a woman aged 40 to 50 in good health. Some clones in this sample may be carry-over from other donors' samples. Both conserved end residues are part of each CDR3. The D gene is left open where the match is weak. The size entry is marked missing in some rows and otherwise reads once, few, many or a size class.

clone size,J gene,V gene,D gene,CDR3 DNA,CDR3 protein
many,TRBJ1-4,TRBV6-6,NA,TGTGCCAGCTCGCAGCAAAATGAAAAACTGTTTTTT,CASSQQNEKLFF
once,TRBJ2-1,TRBV6-1,NA,TGTGCCAGCAGTGCCCCCGTCGGGCCTGGGGATGAGCAGTTCTTC,CASSAPVGPGDEQFF
NA,TRBJ2-3,TRBV28,NA,TGTGCCAGCAGTTTACTTGATACGCAGTATTTT,CASSLLDTQYF
NA,TRBJ1-5,TRBV2,TRBD1,TGTGCCAGCAGAGGGACAGCGACTTCCAATCAGCCCCAGCATTTT,CASRGTATSNQPQHF
few,TRBJ2-7,TRBV20-1,NA,TGCAGTGCTGTGGACGACTACGAGCAGTACTTC,CSAVDDYEQYF
NA,TRBJ2-5,TRBV6-1,NA,TGTGCCAGCAGTGGGGCCTTGGGTCAGGGGGAGACCCAGTACTTC,CASSGALGQGETQYF
NA,TRBJ2-7,TRBV27,TRBD1,TGTGCCAGCAGTCCCTGGGTCGAGGACAGGGTGCCGTACTTC,CASSPWVEDRVPYF
once,TRBJ2-7,TRBV6-5,TRBD2,TGTGCCAGCGCGCAGGTAGCGGGAGGCTCCTACGAGCAGTACTTC,CASAQVAGGSYEQYF
NA,TRBJ1-1,TRBV5-1,TRBD1,TGCGCCAGCAGCTCGGGACAGCTCACTGAAGCTTTCTTT,CASSSGQLTEAFF
NA,TRBJ2-5,TRBV28,NA,TGTGCCAGCAGTTTGCCCGGAGGGGATCAAGAGACCCAGTACTTC,CASSLPGGDQETQYF
many,TRBJ2-2,TRBV7-3,TRBD1,TGTGCCAGCAGCTTCGTCGGGACAGGGGCCGGGGAGCTGTTTTTT,CASSFVGTGAGELFF
NA,TRBJ2-1,TRBV4-3,NA,TGCGCCAGCAGCCACCGCACAGGGGCACTAGCGGCGCAGTTCTTC,CASSHRTGALAAQFF
few,TRBJ2-3,TRBV28,TRBD2,TGTGCCAGCAGTTTATTCGAAGCGGGAGACGGCACAGATACGCAGTATTTT,CASSLFEAGDGTDTQYF
NA,TRBJ2-7,TRBV28,NA,TGTGCCAGCAGTTTGGTATGGCGGCAGTACTTC,CASSLVWRQYF
NA,TRBJ2-3,TRBV6-1,NA,TGTGCCAGCAGTGAAGCCTACGACAGCACAGATACGCAGTATTTT,CASSEAYDSTDTQYF
NA,TRBJ1-1,TRBV7-3,NA,TGTGCCAGCAGCTTAATCCGGGACGGTGAAGCTTTCTTT,CASSLIRDGEAFF
few,TRBJ1-5,TRBV15,NA,TGTGCCACCAGCAGAGATCATCAGCCCCAGCATTTT,CATSRDHQPQHF
few,TRBJ2-3,TRBV6-4,TRBD2,TGTGCCAGCAGTGTTCAAAGCGGGGAAGCAGATACGCAGTATTTT,CASSVQSGEADTQYF
NA,TRBJ2-6,TRBV6-6,TRBD2,TGTGCCAGCAGTCTAGCGGGCTCGCCTGGGGCCAACGTCCTGACTTTC,CASSLAGSPGANVLTF
NA,TRBJ2-2,TRBV6-6,TRBD1,TGTGCCAGCAGTTACCAGGGGGTAAACACCGGGGAGCTGTTTTTT,CASSYQGVNTGELFF
NA,TRBJ2-3,TRBV9,TRBD2,TGTGCCAGCAGCGTAGGGCTAGCGGGAACAGATACGCAGTATTTT,CASSVGLAGTDTQYF
NA,TRBJ1-5,TRBV9,NA,TGTGCCAGCAGCCCCCCGACCGTAGCTGGTAATCAGCCCCAGCATTTT,CASSPPTVAGNQPQHF
NA,TRBJ1-1,TRBV19,NA,TGTGCCAGTAGTAGGAGACAGTCGAACACTGAAGCTTTCTTT,CASSRRQSNTEAFF
few,TRBJ2-7,TRBV5-4,TRBD1,TGTGCCAGCACCTGGGACAGGAACTACGAGCAGTACTTC,CASTWDRNYEQYF
NA,TRBJ2-7,TRBV6-6,NA,TGTGCCAGCAGTTACCAAGGATACGAGCAGTACTTC,CASSYQGYEQYF
few,TRBJ2-1,TRBV2,NA,TGTGCCAGCAGCCCCCCGCAAGCACTAATAAATGAGCAGTTCTTC,CASSPPQALINEQFF
NA,TRBJ2-1,TRBV9,TRBD2,TGTGCCAGCAGCGTAGGGGTTAGCGGGACCTTGTTCTTC,CASSVGVSGTLFF
NA,TRBJ2-7,TRBV28,NA,TGTGCCAGCAAGGGAGGGGGCCTCTACGAGCAGTACTTC,CASKGGGLYEQYF
NA,TRBJ1-5,TRBV27,NA,TGTGCCAGCAGTTTTCTCCCTTTGAATCAGCCCCAGCATTTT,CASSFLPLNQPQHF